These 14 T cell receptor beta chains came from one sample sequenced in a study of shared clonotypes between healthy human individuals. Assay used: immunoSEQ multiplex PCR; TCRdb lists only in-frame clones, some missing. The data show some 690,000 clones, about 90% seen once. The sequencing sample was made of memory CD8+ T cells from PBMCs. Stated subset: CD45RO+ cells pooled with CCR7-negative TemRA cells. The receptors originated from a man younger than 35 in good health. Some clones in this sample may be carry-over from other donors' samples.

This clone was seen only once. The genes are TRBV27 and TRBJ1-5, with D perhaps matching TRBD1 (5 bases). The germline V gene has CDR1 MNHEY and CDR2 SMNVEV (reference sequence). The V end lost 2 bases, the J end lost 9 bases, and 14 bases lay between the germline ends. The CDR3 loop spans 14 amino acids. CDR3 DNA sequence: TGTGCCAGCAGTTTAGCCAGGGCTCAATGGCCCCAGCATTTT. It is translated as CASSLARAQWPQHF.

This chain connects TRBV6-5 to TRBJ2-1, with a weak D call TRBD1 (6 bases). The ends were cut back, 10 bases at V and 1 base at J, with 11 bases in the middle. There are 13 residues in the CDR3. Looked up from germline, CDR1 is MNHEY and CDR2 is SVGAGI. The CDR3 DNA reads TGTGCCACCAGGGGCAGATCCTACAATGAGCAGTTCTTC. It is translated as CATRGRSYNEQFF.

V usage is TRBV7-9 and J usage is TRBJ2-2, with a tentative D call TRBD1 (6 bases). The CDR3 spans 17 residues. The V end lost 8 bases, the J end lost 4 bases, and 23 bases lay between the germline ends. CDR1 SEHNR and CDR2 FQNEAQ come from the germline V gene (reference sequence). As DNA, the CDR3 is TGTGCCAGCCAACCTCGGCTCGGCAGGGGCGGCACCGGGGAGCTGTTTTTT. Protein sequence: CASQPRLGRGGTGELFF.

The rearrangement joins TRBV27 to TRBJ2-1; D perhaps matches TRBD2 (5 bases). V was pared by 11 bases and J by 9 bases, with 26 bases between. The CDR3 totals 15 residues. Germline V gene lookup returns CDR1 MNHEY and CDR2 SMNVEV (reference sequence). For the CDR3, the DNA is TGTGCCCTCCAGCGGTCTCCCGGAATAGCCGCTGAGCAGTTCTTC. Protein product: CALQRSPGIAAEQFF.

The chain uses TRBV5-8 and TRBJ1-3; D is uncertain. The V end lost 6 bases, the J end lost 0 bases, and 13 bases lay between the germline ends. From germline, CDR1 is SGHTS and CDR2 YDEGEE. The CDR3 sequence is 15 residues long. CDR3 DNA sequence: TGTGCCAGCACCCTTCTGATCGGCTCTGGAAACACCATATATTTT. It is translated as CASTLLIGSGNTIYF.

The chain carries TRBV9 and TRBJ1-1; D is possibly TRBD1 (5 bases). There are 13 residues in the CDR3. Trimming removed 6 bases from V and 4 bases from J, with 13 bases in between. The germline V gene has CDR1 SGDLS and CDR2 YYNGEE. CDR3 DNA: TGTGCCAGCACCCCTGGGGGTGGCACTGAAGCTTTCTTT. Translation: CASTPGGGTEAFF.

The rearrangement uses TRBV4-1 and TRBJ1-5, with D unresolved. CDR1 and CDR2 from the germline V gene are MGHRA and YSYEKL. This CDR3 comprises 14 residues. Trimming left V 4 bases short and J 1 base short, with 8 bases between. The CDR3 region has the DNA TGCGCCAGCAGCCCACTGGGCAGCAATCAGCCCCAGCATTTT. It is translated as CASSPLGSNQPQHF.

The chain joins TRBV7-9 to TRBJ2-2; 7 nucleotides line up with TRBD2. Looked up from germline, CDR1 is SEHNR and CDR2 is FQNEAQ (reference sequence). The CDR3 has 16 residues. The V segment lost 5 bases and the J segment 0 bases; nucleotides outside the gene matches: 6. The CDR3 protein is CASSREEPANTGELFF. CDR3 nucleotide sequence: TGTGCCAGCAGCCGGGAGGAGCCAGCGAACACCGGGGAGCTGTTTTTT.

The rearrangement joins TRBV27 to TRBJ2-7; a possible D gene is TRBD2 (6 bases). V lost 5 bases, J lost 2 bases, and 19 bases lay in between. CDR1 MNHEY and CDR2 SMNVEV come from the germline V gene (reference sequence). CDR3 length: 16 amino acids. The CDR3 region has the DNA TGTGCCAGCAGTCCCCCTTCTAGCGCGGGCGCCTACGAGCAGTACTTC. This gives the protein CASSPPSSAGAYEQYF.

The rearrangement joins TRBV28 to TRBJ1-5; weak D call: TRBD1 (6 bases). There are 16 residues in the CDR3. V lost 6 bases to trimming and J lost 3 bases, with 18 bases between them. Germline V gene lookup returns CDR1 MDHEN and CDR2 SYDVKM. This CDR3 reads CASSIGGGPTNQPQHF. CDR3 nucleotide sequence: TGTGCCAGCAGCATAGGGGGGGGCCCCACCAATCAGCCCCAGCATTTT.

V gene TRBV9 combines with J gene TRBJ2-5; D ambiguous. The CDR3 has 14 amino acids. Looked up from germline, CDR1 is SGDLS and CDR2 is YYNGEE. The germline V and J ends were trimmed by 0 bases and 1 base, with 7 bases remaining between them. The CDR3, as DNA: TGTGCCAGCAGCGTAGGTCTAACCCAAGAGACCCAGTACTTC. Protein product: CASSVGLTQETQYF.

J is TRBJ1-3 and V is TRBV9, with D maybe TRBD1 (5 bases). Trimming removed 0 bases from V and 3 bases from J, with 13 bases in between. CDR1 SGDLS and CDR2 YYNGEE come from the germline V gene. This CDR3 spans 16 amino acids. The CDR3 coding sequence is TGTGCCAGCAGCGTAGATGGGGGTCGGGGTGGAAACACCATATATTTT. Protein sequence: CASSVDGGRGGNTIYF. The full variable domain, its missing parts supplied by reference TRBV9 and TRBJ1-3, is DSGVTQTPKHLITATGQRVTLRCSPRSGDLSVYWYQQSLDQGLQFLIQYYNGEERAKGNILERFSAQQFPDLHSELNLSSLELGDSALYFCASSVDGGRGGNTIYFGEGSWLTVV.

The chain is built from TRBV4-1 and TRBJ1-2, with unresolved D. Germline-derived CDR1 and CDR2 are MGHRA and YSYEKL. V lost 2 bases, J lost 3 bases, and 13 bases lay in between. CDR3 length equals 15 residues. The CDR3 DNA reads as TGCGCCAGCAGCCAAAGTATCTGGGAAGACTATGGCTACACCTTC. Residues: CASSQSIWEDYGYTF.

V and J are TRBV2 and TRBJ2-1; the match to TRBD2 covers 14 bases. This CDR3 spans 18 amino acids. V lost 8 bases, J lost 2 bases, and 11 bases stayed unmatched. CDR1 is SNHLY, CDR2 FYNNEI, per germline. The CDR3 coding sequence is TGTGCCAGCCCCCCCGCCGAGACTAGCGGGAGGGCCTACAATGAGCAGTTCTTC. This gives the protein CASPPAETSGRAYNEQFF.